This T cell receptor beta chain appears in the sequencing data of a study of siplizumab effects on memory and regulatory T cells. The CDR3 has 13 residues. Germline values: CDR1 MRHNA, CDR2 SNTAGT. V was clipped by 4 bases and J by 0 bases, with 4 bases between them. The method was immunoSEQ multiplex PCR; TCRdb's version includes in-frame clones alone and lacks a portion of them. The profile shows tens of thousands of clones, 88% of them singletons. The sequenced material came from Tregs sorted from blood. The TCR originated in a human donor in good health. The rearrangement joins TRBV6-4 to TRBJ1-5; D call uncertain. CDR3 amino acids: CASSADSNQPQHF. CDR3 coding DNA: TGTGCCAGCAGTGCGGATAGCAATCAGCCCCAGCATTTT.